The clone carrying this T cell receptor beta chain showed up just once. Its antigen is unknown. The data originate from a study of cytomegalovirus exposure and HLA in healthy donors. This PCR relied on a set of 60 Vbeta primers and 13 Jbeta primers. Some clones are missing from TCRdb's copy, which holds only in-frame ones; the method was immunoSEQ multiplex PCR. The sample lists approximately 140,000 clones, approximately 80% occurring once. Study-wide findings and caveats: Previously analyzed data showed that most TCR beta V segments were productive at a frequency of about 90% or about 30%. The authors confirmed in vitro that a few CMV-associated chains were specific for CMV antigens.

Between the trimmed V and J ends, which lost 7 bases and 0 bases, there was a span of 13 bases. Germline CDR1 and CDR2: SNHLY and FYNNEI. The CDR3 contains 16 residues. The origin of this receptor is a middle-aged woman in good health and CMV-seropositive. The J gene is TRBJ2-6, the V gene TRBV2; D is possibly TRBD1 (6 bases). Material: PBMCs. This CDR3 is CASKPGHLSGANVLTF. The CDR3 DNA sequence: TGTGCCAGCAAACCGGGACACCTCTCTGGGGCCAACGTCCTGACTTTC.